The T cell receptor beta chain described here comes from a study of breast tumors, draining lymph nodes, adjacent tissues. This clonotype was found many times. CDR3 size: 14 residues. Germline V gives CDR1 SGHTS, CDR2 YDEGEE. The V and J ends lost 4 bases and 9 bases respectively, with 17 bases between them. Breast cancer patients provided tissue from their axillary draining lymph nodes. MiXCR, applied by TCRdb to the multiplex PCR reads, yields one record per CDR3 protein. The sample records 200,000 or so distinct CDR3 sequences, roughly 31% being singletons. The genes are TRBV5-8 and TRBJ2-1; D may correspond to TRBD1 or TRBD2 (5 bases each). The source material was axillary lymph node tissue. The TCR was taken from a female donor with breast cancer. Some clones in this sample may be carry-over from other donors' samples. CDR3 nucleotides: TGTGCCAGCAGCCCTGGGACGGTCGAAGGTGAGCAGTTCTTC. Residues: CASSPGTVEGEQFF.